These 13 T cell receptor beta chains were all obtained from the same sample, sequenced in a study of shared clonotypes between healthy human individuals. Some clones are missing from TCRdb's copy, which holds only in-frame ones; the method was immunoSEQ multiplex PCR. The repertoire has about 480,000 clones, about four fifths of them found once; the top ten carry under 15%. The sequenced material came from PBMCs. The receptors derive from a woman aged 40 to 50 in good health. Some clones in this sample may be carry-over from other donors' samples.

V is TRBV7-2 and J is TRBJ2-7; 13 bases fit TRBD2. The CDR3 length is 17 residues. Germline CDR1 reads SGHTA; CDR2 reads FQGNSA. With V trimmed by 2 bases and J by 3 bases, 7 bases remained unmatched. CDR3 sequence (DNA): TGTGCCAGCAGCTTACCGACTAGCGGGAGGATAGGCTACGAGCAGTACTTC. The encoded protein is CASSLPTSGRIGYEQYF.

This clone was seen only a few times. This sequence joins TRBV2 and TRBJ2-1; weak D call: TRBD2 (6 bases). Germline values: CDR1 SNHLY, CDR2 FYNNEI. Trimming cost V 8 bases and J 7 bases, with 21 bases left between them. The CDR3 consists of 15 residues. The CDR3 DNA reads as TGTGCCAGCGGTATGGGGGGAGGAATTACGAATGAGCAGTTCTTC. It is translated as CASGMGGGITNEQFF.

The chain links TRBV6-4 to TRBJ1-5; D may be TRBD1 (6 bases). Germline V gene sequence: CDR1 MRHNA, CDR2 SNTAGT. The CDR3 contains 15 residues. V shed 6 bases and J shed 2 bases, with 14 bases lying between them. In DNA form, the CDR3 reads TGTGCCAGCAGCCCACAGGGTGGTGGCAATCAGCCCCAGCATTTT. Translating gives CASSPQGGGNQPQHF.

For this clone: Within the sample, other DNA sequences also encode this same CDR3. V and J are TRBV29-1 and TRBJ2-2; 7 bases are a match to TRBD2. Germline V gene lookup returns CDR1 SQVTM and CDR2 ANQGSEA. V shed 1 base and J 5 bases; nucleotides not matched to a gene: 4. The CDR3 sequence is 14 residues long. CDR3 protein: CSVEVGGGTGELFF. DNA of the CDR3: TGCAGCGTTGAAGTTGGGGGGGGGACCGGGGAGCTGTTTTTT.

J is TRBJ2-7 and V is TRBV28, with D unclear. Germline V gene lookup returns CDR1 MDHEN and CDR2 SYDVKM. The CDR3 is made up of 12 amino acids. The V and J ends lost 6 bases and 2 bases respectively, with 8 bases between them. The CDR3 spells CASSIGPYEQYF. The CDR3 DNA sequence: TGTGCCAGCAGCATTGGACCCTACGAGCAGTACTTC.

This CDR3 reads CASSFTGIGTEAFF. In DNA, the CDR3 is TGTGCCAGCAGCTTTACAGGGATAGGAACTGAAGCTTTCTTT. This chain joins TRBV7-2 and TRBJ1-1; TRBD1 is a possible D gene (6 bases). The CDR3 contains 14 residues. Trimming shortened V by 3 bases and J by 5 bases, and 13 bases separated the two germline ends. CDR1 and CDR2 from the germline V gene are SGHTA and FQGNSA.

The rearrangement links TRBV7-2 to TRBJ1-1; a weak D match, TRBD1 (6 bases). Germline assignment: CDR1 SGHTA and CDR2 FQGNSA. CDR3 length equals 15 residues. V was pared by 6 bases and J by 3 bases, with 17 bases between. CDR3 amino acids: CASRLWTVGDTEAFF. The CDR3 DNA follows: TGTGCCAGCAGACTGTGGACAGTTGGGGACACTGAAGCTTTCTTT.

The chain employs TRBV29-1 and TRBJ2-7; 7 bases align to TRBD2. Germline lookup yields CDR1 SQVTM and CDR2 ANQGSEA. V gave up 7 bases and J gave up 3 bases; unmatched junction bases: 6. CDR3 size: 12 residues. CDR3 sequence reads: CSGSGHNYEQYF. The CDR3 DNA follows: TGCAGCGGTAGCGGGCACAACTACGAGCAGTACTTC.

The chain has TRBV10-3 and TRBJ2-3, with D possibly matching TRBD1 (6 bases). There are 15 residues in the CDR3. The V gene's germline CDR1 is ENHRY and CDR2 SYGVKD. V was trimmed by 6 bases and J by 2 bases, leaving 15 bases between them. The CDR3 coding sequence is TGTGCCATCAGACCCCTAGCAGGGGACACAGATACGCAGTATTTT. It is translated as CAIRPLAGDTDTQYF.

J is TRBJ1-1 and V is TRBV4-1, with no clear D. The V gene's germline CDR1 is MGHRA and CDR2 YSYEKL. The V gene lost 0 bases and the J gene lost 4 bases, with 6 bases spanning the gap. The CDR3 spans 13 residues. The CDR3 loop reads CASSQDVSTEAFF. Here the CDR3 DNA reads TGCGCCAGCAGCCAAGATGTAAGCACTGAAGCTTTCTTT.

The gene calls are TRBV4-1 and TRBJ2-6; D might be TRBD1 or TRBD2, each matching 5 bases. This CDR3 is 18 amino acids long. The ends were cut back, 4 bases at V and 4 bases at J, with 20 bases in the middle. The germline gives CDR1 MGHRA, CDR2 YSYEKL. The DNA of the CDR3 is TGCGCCAGCAGCCTCGGGATGGGGCCACGCGGGGGGGCCAACGTCCTGACTTTC. It specifies CASSLGMGPRGGANVLTF.

The chain recombines TRBV7-9 with TRBJ2-1; perhaps TRBD2 as D (6 bases). This CDR3 contains 17 residues. V was cut by 1 base and J by 2 bases, with 15 bases left in between. Germline V CDR1 and CDR2: SEHNR, FQNEAQ (reference sequence). The CDR3 loop reads CASSLGSMGGPYNEQFF. The CDR3 DNA is TGTGCCAGCAGCTTAGGGTCTATGGGAGGTCCCTACAATGAGCAGTTCTTC.

This clone was counted a few times. The J gene is TRBJ2-2, the V gene TRBV19; 10 bases line up with TRBD2. The germline CDR1 and CDR2 sequences are LNHDA and SQIVND (reference sequence). The CDR3 is made up of 17 amino acids. J gave up 3 bases and V 5 bases, and 9 bases lay outside the gene matches. CDR3 loop: CASSPLGTSADTGELFF. Written as DNA, the CDR3 is TGTGCCAGTAGTCCCCTTGGGACTAGCGCCGACACCGGGGAGCTGTTTTTT.